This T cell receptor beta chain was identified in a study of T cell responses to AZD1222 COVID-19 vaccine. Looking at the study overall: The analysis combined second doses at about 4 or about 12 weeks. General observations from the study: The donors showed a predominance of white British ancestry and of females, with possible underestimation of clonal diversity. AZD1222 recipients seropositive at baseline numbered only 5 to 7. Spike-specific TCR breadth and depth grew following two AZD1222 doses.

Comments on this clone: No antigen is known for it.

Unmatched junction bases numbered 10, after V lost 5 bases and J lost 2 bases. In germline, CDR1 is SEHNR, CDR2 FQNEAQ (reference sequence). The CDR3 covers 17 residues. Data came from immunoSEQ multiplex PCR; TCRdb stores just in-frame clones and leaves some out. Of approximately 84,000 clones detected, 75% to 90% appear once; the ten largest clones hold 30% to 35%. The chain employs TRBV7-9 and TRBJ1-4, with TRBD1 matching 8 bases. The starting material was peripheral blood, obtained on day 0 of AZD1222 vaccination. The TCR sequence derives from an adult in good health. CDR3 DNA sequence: TGTGCCAGCAGCCCGAGACAGGGGCAAGGGACTAATGAAAAACTGTTTTTT. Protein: CASSPRQGQGTNEKLFF.